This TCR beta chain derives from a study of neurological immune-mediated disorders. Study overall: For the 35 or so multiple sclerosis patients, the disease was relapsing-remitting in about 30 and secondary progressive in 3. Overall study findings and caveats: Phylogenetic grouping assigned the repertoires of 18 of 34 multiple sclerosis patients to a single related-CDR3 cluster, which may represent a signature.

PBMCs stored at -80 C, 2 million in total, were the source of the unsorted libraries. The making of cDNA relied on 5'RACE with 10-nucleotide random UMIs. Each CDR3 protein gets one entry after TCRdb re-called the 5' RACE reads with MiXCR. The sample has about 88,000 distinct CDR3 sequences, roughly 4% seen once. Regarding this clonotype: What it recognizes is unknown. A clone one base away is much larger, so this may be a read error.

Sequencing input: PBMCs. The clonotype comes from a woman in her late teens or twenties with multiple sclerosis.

The CDR3 protein is CASSLADRRGETQYF. CDR3 nucleotide sequence: TGCGCCAGCAGCTTGGCAGACCGAAGGGGAGAGACCCAGTACTTC. The rearrangement uses TRBV5-1 and TRBJ2-5, with a possible D match to TRBD1 (5 bases). V was shortened by 0 bases and J by 4 bases, with 13 bases between the two germline ends. This CDR3 spans 15 amino acids. Per germline, CDR1 SGHRS and CDR2 YFSETQ.